The clone carrying this TCR beta chain was detected ten times or more. The data belong to a study of Graves' ophthalmopathy and Graves' hyperthyroidism. Study in general: Upon initial diagnosis and before any treatment, peripheral blood was collected.

In germline, CDR1 is LNHNV, CDR2 YYDKDF (reference sequence). The J segment lost 4 bases and the V segment lost 4 bases, leaving 12 bases of the junction unmatched. There are 17 residues in the CDR3. RNA served as the template for amplifying TCR beta CDR3 regions. An initial RT-PCR round employing HTBI primers preceded a second-round multiplex PCR. TCRdb reanalysed the multiplex PCR reads using MiXCR and keeps one entry per CDR3 protein. The profile shows some 350,000 distinct CDR3 sequences, about 15% of them singletons. The chain carries TRBV15 and TRBJ1-5; 8 bases agree with TRBD1. The sequence came from an adult woman with stable Graves' hyperthyroidism. Specimen: peripheral blood. The CDR3 nucleotides read TGTGCCACCAGCAAGTCCCCGACAGGGGCAGGGAATCAGCCCCAGCATTTT. It yields the protein CATSKSPTGAGNQPQHF. Full variable domain (rest looked up from reference TRBV15 and TRBJ1-5): DAMVIQNPRYQVTQFGKPVTLSCSQTLNHNVMYWYQQKSSQAPKLLFHYYDKDFNNEADTPDNFQSRRPNTSFCFLDIRSPGLGDTAMYLCATSKSPTGAGNQPQHFGDGTRLSIL.